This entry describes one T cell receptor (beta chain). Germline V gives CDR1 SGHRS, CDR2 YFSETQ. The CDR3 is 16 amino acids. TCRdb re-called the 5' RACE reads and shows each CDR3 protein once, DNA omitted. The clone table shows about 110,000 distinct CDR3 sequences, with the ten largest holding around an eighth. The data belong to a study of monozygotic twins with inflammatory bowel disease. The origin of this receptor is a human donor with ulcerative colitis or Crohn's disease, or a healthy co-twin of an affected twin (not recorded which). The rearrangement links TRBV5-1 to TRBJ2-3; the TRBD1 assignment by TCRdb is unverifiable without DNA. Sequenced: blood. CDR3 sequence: CASSLGAGAFTDTQYF.